Each of the 9 T cell receptor beta chains below was sequenced from the same sample in a study of T cell clonality in common variable immunodeficiency. The assay was immunoSEQ multiplex PCR, and TCRdb's table has in-frame clones only and misses some. Recorded here are 75,000 to 85,000 clones, none singletons. The sample was peripheral blood mononuclear cells. All receptors come from a person aged 18 to 75 in good health.

In its sample, this clone was seen many times. The read stops 3 residues short of the end of the CDR3; the missing end is completed from the germline J gene. The gene calls are TRBV5-4 and TRBJ1-1; D is perhaps TRBD1 (6 bases). CDR3 size: 15 residues. The V and J ends lost 4 bases and 0 bases respectively, with 13 bases between them. CDR1 and CDR2 (germline): SGHNT, YYREEE (reference sequence). CDR3 DNA, as far as it was read: TGTGCCAGCAGCCCTCCTAAGGGGGTGAACACTGAA. It specifies CASSPPKGVNTE. The entire CDR3 sequence reads CASSPPKGVNTEAFF.

At least ten counts were recorded for this clone. The read finishes 3 residues shy of the CDR3 end, and the germline J gene is used to complete it. The chain employs TRBV20-1 and TRBJ2-1, with TRBD2 identical over 10 bases. The germline V gene has CDR1 DFQATT and CDR2 SNEGSKA (reference sequence). Trimming took 2 bases from V and 2 from J; bases not matched to a gene: 6. The CDR3 contains 16 residues. The CDR3 here is CSARPRTSGAYNEQFF. CDR3 DNA (partial): TGCAGTGCTAGACCGAGGACTAGCGGAGCCTACAATGAG.

This clone was recorded many times. The observed sequence ends 3 residues before the CDR3 terminus, with the missing tail filled in from the germline J gene. The chain recombines TRBV5-6 with TRBJ2-7, with 8 bases identical to TRBD1. Losses at the gene ends were 3 bases for V and 0 bases for J; bases not matched to a gene: 5. The germline V gene encodes CDR1 SGHDT and CDR2 YYEEEE. The CDR3 spans 15 residues. Here the CDR3 reads CASSWGTGTSYEQYF. Incomplete CDR3 DNA: TGTGCCAGCAGCTGGGGGACAGGAACCTCCTACGAG.

Ten or more counts support this clone. Read sequence stops 3 residues before the CDR3 end, and the germline J gene provides the missing end. J is TRBJ2-7 and V is TRBV6-2 or TRBV6-3; 9 nucleotides align to TRBD2. Germline V gene data show CDR1 as MNHEY and CDR2 as SVGEGT. The CDR3 extends over 13 amino acids. V lost 8 bases and J lost 5; bases outside the gene matches: 7. The CDR3 bases that were read are TGTGCCAGCGGTATTAGCGGGAGAAACGAG. Residues: CASGISGRNE. The entire CDR3 protein is CASGISGRNEQYF.

The table lists this clone with a few counts. The read falls 3 residues short of the CDR3 end, and the missing part is taken from the germline J gene. The chain is built from TRBV30 and TRBJ1-6, with D uncertain. The CDR3 runs 13 residues. V was shortened by 2 bases and J by 0 bases, with 2 bases between the two germline ends. Germline V CDR1 and CDR2: GTSNPN, SVGIG (reference sequence). This CDR3 reads CAWSLSYNSPLHF. The CDR3 DNA, read in part, is TGTGCCTGGAGTCTCTCCTATAATTCACCC.

This clone occurred many times. Sequencing ends 3 residues short of the CDR3 end; the germline J gene provides the rest. The chain uses TRBV11-2 and TRBJ2-5; 7 bases agree with TRBD1. Germline loops: CDR1 SGHAT, CDR2 FQNNGV. The CDR3 runs to 15 residues. V shed 4 bases, J shed 4 bases, and the junction held 9 bases outside the gene matches. The CDR3 bases that were read are TGTGCCAGCAGCTGGGACAGAGGGGAAGGAGAGACC. Its protein is CASSWDRGEGET. The entire CDR3 protein is CASSWDRGEGETQYF. Drawing the rest from reference TRBV11-2 and TRBJ2-5, the complete variable domain is EAGVAQSPRYKIIEKRQSVAFWCNPISGHATLYWYQQILGQGPKLLIQFQNNGVVDDSQLPKDRFSAERLKGVDSTLKIQPAKLEDSAVYLCASSWDRGEGETQYFGPGTRLLVL.

This clone has at least ten counts. The read halts 3 residues ahead of the CDR3 end, with the missing end drawn from the germline J gene. V gene TRBV7-3 combines with J gene TRBJ2-2; 7 bases fit TRBD2. The CDR3 has 14 residues. V shed 5 bases and J 2 bases; nucleotides not matched to a gene: 2. Germline loops: CDR1 SGHTA, CDR2 FQGTGA. The CDR3 here is CASSGGLNTGELFF. Partial CDR3 DNA: TGTGCCAGCAGCGGGGGACTAAACACCGGGGAG.

This clone was counted at least ten times. The read terminates 3 residues ahead of where the CDR3 ends, so the germline J gene completes it. This sequence joins TRBV5-1 and TRBJ1-5; D might be TRBD1 (5 bases). The CDR3 covers 15 residues. The germline V and J ends were trimmed by 0 bases and 7 bases, with 14 bases remaining between them. Germline CDR1 SGHRS, CDR2 YFSETQ. CDR3 DNA (partial): TGCGCCAGCAGCTTGGGCGGGGCGGGGTCGCAGCCC. Translating it yields CASSLGGAGSQP. The whole CDR3 protein is CASSLGGAGSQPQHF.

This clone occurred many times. The CDR3 end falls 3 residues outside the read, so it is completed with the germline J gene. The rearrangement links TRBV7-3 to TRBJ2-3, with 10 bases that match TRBD2. V trimming: 8 bases; J trimming: 3 bases; junction bases outside the gene matches: 5. From germline, CDR1 is SGHTA and CDR2 FQGTGA. CDR3 length: 14 residues. Partial CDR3 DNA: TGTGCCAGCGGGCGACTAGCGGGTACAGATACG. Its protein is CASGRLAGTDT. The entire CDR3 protein is CASGRLAGTDTQYF.